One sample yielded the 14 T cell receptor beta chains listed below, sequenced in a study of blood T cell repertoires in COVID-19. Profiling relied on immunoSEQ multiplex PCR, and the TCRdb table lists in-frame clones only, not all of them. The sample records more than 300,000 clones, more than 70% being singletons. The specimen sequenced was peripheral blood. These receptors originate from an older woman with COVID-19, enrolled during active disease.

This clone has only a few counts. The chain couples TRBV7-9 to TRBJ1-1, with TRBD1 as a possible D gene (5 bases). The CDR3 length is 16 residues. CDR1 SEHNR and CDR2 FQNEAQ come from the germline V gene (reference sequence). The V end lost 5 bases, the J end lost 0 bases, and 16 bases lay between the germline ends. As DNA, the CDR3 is TGTGCCAGCAGCCCCGCCGGGGGGGGATTGAACACTGAAGCTTTCTTT. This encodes CASSPAGGGLNTEAFF. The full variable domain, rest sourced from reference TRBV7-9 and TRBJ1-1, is DTGVSQNPRHKITKRGQNVTFRCDPISEHNRLYWYRQTLGQGPEFLTYFQNEAQLEKSRLLSDRFSAERPKGSFSTLEIQRTEQGDSAMYLCASSPAGGGLNTEAFFGQGTRLTVV.

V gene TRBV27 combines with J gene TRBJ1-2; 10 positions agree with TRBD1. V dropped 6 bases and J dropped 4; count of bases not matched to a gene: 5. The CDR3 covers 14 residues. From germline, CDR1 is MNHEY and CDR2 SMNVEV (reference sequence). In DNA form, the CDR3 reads TGTGCCAGCAGGCGGAGACAGGGGGCCTATGGCTACACCTTC. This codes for CASRRRQGAYGYTF.

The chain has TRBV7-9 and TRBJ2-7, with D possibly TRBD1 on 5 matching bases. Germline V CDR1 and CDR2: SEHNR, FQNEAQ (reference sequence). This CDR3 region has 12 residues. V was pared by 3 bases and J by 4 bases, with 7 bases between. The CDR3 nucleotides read TGTGCCAGCAGCTTTCAGGGATACGAGCAGTACTTC. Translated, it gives CASSFQGYEQYF. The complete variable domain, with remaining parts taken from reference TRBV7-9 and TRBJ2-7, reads DTGVSQNPRHKITKRGQNVTFRCDPISEHNRLYWYRQTLGQGPEFLTYFQNEAQLEKSRLLSDRFSAERPKGSFSTLEIQRTEQGDSAMYLCASSFQGYEQYFGPGTRLTVT.

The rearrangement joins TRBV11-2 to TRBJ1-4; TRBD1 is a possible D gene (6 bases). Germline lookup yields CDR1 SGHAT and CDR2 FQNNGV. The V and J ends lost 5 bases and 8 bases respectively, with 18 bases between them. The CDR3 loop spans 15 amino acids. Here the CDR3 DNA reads TGTGCCAGCAGCGCCACAGGGTCGGTTGGAGAAAAACTGTTTTTT. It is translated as CASSATGSVGEKLFF.

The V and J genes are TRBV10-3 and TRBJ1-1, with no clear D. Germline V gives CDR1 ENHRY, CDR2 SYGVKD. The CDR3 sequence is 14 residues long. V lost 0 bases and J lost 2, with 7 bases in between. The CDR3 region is CAISESRENTEAFF. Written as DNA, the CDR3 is TGTGCCATCAGTGAGTCACGGGAAAACACTGAAGCTTTCTTT.

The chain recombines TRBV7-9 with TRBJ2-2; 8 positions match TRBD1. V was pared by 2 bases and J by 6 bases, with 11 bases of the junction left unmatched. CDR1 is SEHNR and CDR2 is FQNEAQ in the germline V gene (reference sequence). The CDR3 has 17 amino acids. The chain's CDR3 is CASSLLGQGQVSGELFF. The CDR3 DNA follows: TGTGCCAGCAGCTTACTTGGACAGGGTCAGGTGTCCGGGGAGCTGTTTTTT.

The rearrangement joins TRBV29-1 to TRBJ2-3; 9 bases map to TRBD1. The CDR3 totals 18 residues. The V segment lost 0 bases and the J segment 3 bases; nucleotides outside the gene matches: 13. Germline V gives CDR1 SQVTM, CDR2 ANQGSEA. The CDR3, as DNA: TGCAGCGTTGAAGATTCCGAAGGACAGGGGTGGAGGACAGATACGCAGTATTTT. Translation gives CSVEDSEGQGWRTDTQYF.

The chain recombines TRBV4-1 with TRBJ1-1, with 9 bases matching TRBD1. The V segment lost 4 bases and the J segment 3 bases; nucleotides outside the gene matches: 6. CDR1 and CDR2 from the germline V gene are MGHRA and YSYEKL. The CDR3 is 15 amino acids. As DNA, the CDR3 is TGCGCCAGCAGCCGGGGACAGGGAGGCGACACTGAAGCTTTCTTT. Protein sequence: CASSRGQGGDTEAFF.

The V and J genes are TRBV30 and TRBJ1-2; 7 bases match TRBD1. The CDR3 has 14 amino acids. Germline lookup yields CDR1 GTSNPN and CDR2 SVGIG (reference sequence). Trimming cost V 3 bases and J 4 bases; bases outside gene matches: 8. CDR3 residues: CAWRGDSIFYGYTF. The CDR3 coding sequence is TGTGCCTGGAGGGGGGACAGTATTTTCTATGGCTACACCTTC.

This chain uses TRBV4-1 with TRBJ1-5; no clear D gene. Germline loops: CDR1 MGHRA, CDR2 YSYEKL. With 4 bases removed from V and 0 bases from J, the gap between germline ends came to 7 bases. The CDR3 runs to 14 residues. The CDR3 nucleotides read TGCGCCAGCAGCCCCGCGGGTAGCAATCAGCCCCAGCATTTT. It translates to CASSPAGSNQPQHF.

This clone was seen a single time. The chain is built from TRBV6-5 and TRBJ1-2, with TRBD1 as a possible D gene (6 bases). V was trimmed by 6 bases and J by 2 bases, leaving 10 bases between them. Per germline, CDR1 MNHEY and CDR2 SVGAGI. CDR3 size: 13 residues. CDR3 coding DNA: TGTGCCAGCAGCAACAGGGAAAACTATGGCTACACCTTC. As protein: CASSNRENYGYTF.

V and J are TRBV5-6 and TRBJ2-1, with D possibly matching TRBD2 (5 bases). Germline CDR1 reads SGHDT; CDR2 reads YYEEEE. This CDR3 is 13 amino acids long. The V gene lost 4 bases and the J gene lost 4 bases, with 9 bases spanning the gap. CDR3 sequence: CASSLSGYNEQFF. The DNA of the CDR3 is TGTGCCAGCAGCCTAAGCGGATACAATGAGCAGTTCTTC.

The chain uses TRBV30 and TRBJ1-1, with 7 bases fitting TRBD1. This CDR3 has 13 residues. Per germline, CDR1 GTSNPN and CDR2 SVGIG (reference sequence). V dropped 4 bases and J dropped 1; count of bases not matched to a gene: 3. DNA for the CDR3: TGTGCCTGGACAGGGGGAACGAACACTGAAGCTTTCTTT. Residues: CAWTGGTNTEAFF.

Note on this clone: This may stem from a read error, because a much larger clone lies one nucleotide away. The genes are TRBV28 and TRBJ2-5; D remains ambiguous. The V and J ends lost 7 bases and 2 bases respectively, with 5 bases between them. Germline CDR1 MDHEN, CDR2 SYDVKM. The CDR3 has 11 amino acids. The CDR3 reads CASTLQETQYF. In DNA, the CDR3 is TGTGCCAGCACTCTTCAAGAGACCCAGTACTTC.